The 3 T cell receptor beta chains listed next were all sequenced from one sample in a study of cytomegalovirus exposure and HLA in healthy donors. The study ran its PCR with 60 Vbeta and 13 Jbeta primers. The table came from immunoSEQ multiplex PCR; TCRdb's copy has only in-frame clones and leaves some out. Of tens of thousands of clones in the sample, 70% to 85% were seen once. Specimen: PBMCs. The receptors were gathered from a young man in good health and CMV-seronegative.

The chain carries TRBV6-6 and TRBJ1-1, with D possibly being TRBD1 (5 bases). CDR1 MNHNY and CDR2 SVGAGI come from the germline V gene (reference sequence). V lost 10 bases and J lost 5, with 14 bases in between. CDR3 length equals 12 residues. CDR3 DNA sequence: TGTGCCAATTCTCCCCAGGGAACTGAAGCTTTCTTT. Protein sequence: CANSPQGTEAFF.

CDR3 bases: TGTGCCAGCTCACCTGTAGCGGGGGTAGCTAACTATGGCTACACCTTC. This codes for CASSPVAGVANYGYTF. J is TRBJ1-2 and V is TRBV18, with D possibly being TRBD1 (5 bases). V lost 3 bases and J 0 bases, leaving 14 bases between the germline ends. Germline CDR1 reads KGHSH; CDR2 reads LQKENI. This CDR3 region has 16 residues. Combining the CDR3 with reference TRBV18 and TRBJ1-2 gives the whole variable domain NAGVMQNPRHLVRRRGQEARLRCSPMKGHSHVYWYRQLPEEGLKFMVYLQKENIIDESGMPKERFSAEFPKEGPSILRIQQVVRGDSAAYFCASSPVAGVANYGYTFGSGTRLTVV.

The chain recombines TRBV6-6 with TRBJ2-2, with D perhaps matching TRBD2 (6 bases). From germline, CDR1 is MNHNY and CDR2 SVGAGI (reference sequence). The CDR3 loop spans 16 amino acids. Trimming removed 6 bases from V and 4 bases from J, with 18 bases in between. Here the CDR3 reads CASRWGRDFSTGELFF. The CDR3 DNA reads TGTGCCAGCAGGTGGGGCCGGGACTTCAGCACCGGGGAGCTGTTTTTT.